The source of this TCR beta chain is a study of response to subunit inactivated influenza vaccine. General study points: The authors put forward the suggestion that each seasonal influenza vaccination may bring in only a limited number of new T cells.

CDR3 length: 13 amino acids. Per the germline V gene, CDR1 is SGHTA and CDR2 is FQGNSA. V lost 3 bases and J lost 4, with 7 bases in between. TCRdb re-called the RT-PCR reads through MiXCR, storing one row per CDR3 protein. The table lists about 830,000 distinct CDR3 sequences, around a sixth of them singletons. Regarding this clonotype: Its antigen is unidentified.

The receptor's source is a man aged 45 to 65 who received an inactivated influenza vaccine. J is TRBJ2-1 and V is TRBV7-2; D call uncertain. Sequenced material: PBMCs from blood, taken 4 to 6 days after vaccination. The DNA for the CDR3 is TGTGCCAGCAGCTTGTCAGAATACAATGAGCAGTTCTTC. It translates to CASSLSEYNEQFF. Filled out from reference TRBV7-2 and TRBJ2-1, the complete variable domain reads GAGVSQSPSNKVTEKGKDVELRCDPISGHTALYWYRQSLGQGLEFLIYFQGNSAPDKSGLPSDRFSAERTGGSVSTLTIQRTQQEDSAVYLCASSLSEYNEQFFGPGTRLTVL.